This T cell receptor beta chain was retrieved from a study of technical replicates of blood from a handful of donors. Here immunoSEQ multiplex PCR was the method, and the copy in TCRdb shows in-frame clones only, minus some. Found here are about 81,000 clones, about 81% of them singletons; the top ten hold 3.5% to 4%. The CDR3 extends over 15 amino acids. Germline CDR1 and CDR2: SGHTS and YDEGEE. The J segment lost 3 bases and the V segment lost 0 bases, leaving 5 bases of the junction unmatched. The source material was PBMCs. The V call is TRBV5-8, the J call TRBJ1-1, with 7 bases identical to TRBD1. The origin of this receptor is a human donor in good health. Some clones in this sample may be carry-over from other donors' samples. The chain's CDR3 is CASSLGVDRDTEAFF. CDR3 nucleotides: TGTGCCAGCAGCTTGGGGGTAGACAGGGACACTGAAGCTTTCTTT.